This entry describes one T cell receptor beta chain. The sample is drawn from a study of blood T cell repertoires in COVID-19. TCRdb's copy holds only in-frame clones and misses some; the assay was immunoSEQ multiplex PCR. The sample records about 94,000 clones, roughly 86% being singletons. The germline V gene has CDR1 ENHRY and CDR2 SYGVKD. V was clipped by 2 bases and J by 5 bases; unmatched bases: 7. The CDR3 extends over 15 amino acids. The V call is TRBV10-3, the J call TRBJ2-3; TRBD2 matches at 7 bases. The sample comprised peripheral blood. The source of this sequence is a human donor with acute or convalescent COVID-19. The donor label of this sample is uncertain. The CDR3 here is CAISEAGVRGDTQYF. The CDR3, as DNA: TGTGCCATCAGTGAGGCGGGGGTCCGTGGAGATACGCAGTATTTT.